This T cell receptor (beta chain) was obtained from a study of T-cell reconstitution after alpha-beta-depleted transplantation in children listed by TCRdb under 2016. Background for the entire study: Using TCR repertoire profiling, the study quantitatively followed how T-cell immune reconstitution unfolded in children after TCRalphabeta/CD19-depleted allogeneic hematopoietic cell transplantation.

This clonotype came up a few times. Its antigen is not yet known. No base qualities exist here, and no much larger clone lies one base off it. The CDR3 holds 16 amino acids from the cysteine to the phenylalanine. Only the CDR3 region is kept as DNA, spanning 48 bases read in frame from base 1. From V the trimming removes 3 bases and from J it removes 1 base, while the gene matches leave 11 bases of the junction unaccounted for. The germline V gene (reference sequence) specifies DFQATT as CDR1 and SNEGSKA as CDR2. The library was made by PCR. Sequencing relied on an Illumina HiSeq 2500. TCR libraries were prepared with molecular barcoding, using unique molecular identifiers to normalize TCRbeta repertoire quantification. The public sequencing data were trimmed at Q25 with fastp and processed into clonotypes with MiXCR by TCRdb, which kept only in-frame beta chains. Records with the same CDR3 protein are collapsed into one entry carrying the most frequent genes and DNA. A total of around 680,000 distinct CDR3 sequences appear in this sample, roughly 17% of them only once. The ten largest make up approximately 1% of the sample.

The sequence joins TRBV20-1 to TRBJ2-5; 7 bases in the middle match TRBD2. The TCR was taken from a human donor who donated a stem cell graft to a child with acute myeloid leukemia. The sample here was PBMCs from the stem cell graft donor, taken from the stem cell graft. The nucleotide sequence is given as TGCAGTGCTAGTAGAGTTGGCGGGGGAACCCAAGAGACCCAGTACTTC. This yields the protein CSASRVGGGTQETQYF.